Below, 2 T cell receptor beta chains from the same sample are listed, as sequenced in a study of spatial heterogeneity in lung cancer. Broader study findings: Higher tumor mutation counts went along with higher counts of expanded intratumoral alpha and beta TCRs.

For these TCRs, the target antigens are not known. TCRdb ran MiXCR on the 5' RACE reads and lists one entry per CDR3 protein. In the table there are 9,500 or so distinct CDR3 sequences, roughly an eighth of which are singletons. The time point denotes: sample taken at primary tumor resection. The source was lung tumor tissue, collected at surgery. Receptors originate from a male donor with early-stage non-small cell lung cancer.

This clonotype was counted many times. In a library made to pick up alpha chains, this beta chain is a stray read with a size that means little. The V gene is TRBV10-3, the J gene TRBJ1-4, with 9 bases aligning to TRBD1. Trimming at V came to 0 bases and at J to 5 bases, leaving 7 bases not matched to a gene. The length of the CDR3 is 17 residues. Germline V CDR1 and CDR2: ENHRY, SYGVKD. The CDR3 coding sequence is TGTGCCATCAGTGAGTCGATGGGGACAGGGAAGAATGAAAAACTGTTTTTT. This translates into CAISESMGTGKNEKLFF.

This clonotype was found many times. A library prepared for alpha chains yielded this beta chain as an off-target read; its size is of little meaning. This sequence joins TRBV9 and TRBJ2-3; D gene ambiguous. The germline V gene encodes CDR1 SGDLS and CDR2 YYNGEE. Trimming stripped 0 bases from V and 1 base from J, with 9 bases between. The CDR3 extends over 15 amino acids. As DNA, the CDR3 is TGTGCCAGCAGCGTAGGGGAAGGCGGCACAGATACGCAGTATTTT. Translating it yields CASSVGEGGTDTQYF.